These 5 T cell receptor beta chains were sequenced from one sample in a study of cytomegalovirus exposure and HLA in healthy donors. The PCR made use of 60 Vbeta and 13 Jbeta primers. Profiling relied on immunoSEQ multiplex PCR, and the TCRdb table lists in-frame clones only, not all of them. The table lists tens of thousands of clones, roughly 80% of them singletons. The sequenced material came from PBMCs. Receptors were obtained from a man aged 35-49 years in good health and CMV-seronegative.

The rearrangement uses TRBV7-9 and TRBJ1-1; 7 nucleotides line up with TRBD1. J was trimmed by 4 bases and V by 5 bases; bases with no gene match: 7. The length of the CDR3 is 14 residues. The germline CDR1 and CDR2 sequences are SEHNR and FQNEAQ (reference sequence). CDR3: CASSTGEGGTEAFF. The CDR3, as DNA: TGTGCCAGCAGCACAGGGGAAGGAGGCACTGAAGCTTTCTTT.

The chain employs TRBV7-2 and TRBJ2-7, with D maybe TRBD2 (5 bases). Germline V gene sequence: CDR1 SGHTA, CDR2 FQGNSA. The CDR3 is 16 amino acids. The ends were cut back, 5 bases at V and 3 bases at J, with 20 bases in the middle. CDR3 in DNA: TGTGCCAGCAGCCCTCGGGTGCCCGGGAAAGGCTACGAGCAGTACTTC. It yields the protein CASSPRVPGKGYEQYF.

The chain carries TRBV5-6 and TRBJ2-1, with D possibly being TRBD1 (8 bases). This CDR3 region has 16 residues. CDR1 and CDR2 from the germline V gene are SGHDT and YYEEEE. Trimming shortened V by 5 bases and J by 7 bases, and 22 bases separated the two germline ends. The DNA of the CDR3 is TGTGCCAGCAGTTCCCTGCGGGTACAGGGGGGGAATGAGCAGTTCTTC. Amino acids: CASSSLRVQGGNEQFF.

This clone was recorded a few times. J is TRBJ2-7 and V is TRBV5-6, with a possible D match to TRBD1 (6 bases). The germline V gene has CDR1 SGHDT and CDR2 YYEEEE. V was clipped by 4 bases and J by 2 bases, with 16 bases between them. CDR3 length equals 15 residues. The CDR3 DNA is TGTGCCAGCAGCCCCGAAGGGGGTGCGACCTACGAGCAGTACTTC. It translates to CASSPEGGATYEQYF.

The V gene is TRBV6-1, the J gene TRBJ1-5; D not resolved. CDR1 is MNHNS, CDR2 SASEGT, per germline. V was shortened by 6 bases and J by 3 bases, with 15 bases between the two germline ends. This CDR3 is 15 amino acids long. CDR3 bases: TGTGCCAGCAGCGTCCAAAGCTCGTTCAATCAGCCCCAGCATTTT. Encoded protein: CASSVQSSFNQPQHF.